The clone carrying this TCR beta chain came up a few times. The antigen remains unidentified. Only in-frame clones appear in the TCRdb table, and some are missing; sequencing was by immunoSEQ multiplex PCR. Among around 56,000 clones listed, roughly 80% were seen once. Investigators separated out CD4+ T cells once about eleven days of culture had passed. Vaccine recipients, nucleocapsid antibody negative, had no prior SARS-CoV-2 infection. In the cultures, half the medium was exchanged for IL-2 medium on days 3 and 7. The V gene end was trimmed by 3 bases and the J gene end by 0 bases; junction bases not matched to a gene: 6. Germline V gene sequence: CDR1 SGHRS, CDR2 YFSETQ. This CDR3 comprises 15 residues. The sample originates from a study of vaccination effects on CD4 cells after COVID-19. Notes on the study in general: The study found that only 1 of 255 vaccine-induced clones from healthy vaccinees cross-reacted with common cold coronaviruses. Clones arising from infection and from vaccination showed marked clonal contraction late after vaccination.

This sequence originates from a human donor who received a COVID-19 vaccine. The starting material was CD4+ T cells from PBMCs cultured without peptide, obtained before COVID-19 vaccination. This chain joins TRBV5-1 and TRBJ2-7, with 7 nucleotides matching TRBD1. The CDR3 reads CASSWGTESSYEQYV. CDR3 coding DNA: TGCGCCAGCAGCTGGGGGACAGAAAGCTCCTACGAGCAGTACGTC.